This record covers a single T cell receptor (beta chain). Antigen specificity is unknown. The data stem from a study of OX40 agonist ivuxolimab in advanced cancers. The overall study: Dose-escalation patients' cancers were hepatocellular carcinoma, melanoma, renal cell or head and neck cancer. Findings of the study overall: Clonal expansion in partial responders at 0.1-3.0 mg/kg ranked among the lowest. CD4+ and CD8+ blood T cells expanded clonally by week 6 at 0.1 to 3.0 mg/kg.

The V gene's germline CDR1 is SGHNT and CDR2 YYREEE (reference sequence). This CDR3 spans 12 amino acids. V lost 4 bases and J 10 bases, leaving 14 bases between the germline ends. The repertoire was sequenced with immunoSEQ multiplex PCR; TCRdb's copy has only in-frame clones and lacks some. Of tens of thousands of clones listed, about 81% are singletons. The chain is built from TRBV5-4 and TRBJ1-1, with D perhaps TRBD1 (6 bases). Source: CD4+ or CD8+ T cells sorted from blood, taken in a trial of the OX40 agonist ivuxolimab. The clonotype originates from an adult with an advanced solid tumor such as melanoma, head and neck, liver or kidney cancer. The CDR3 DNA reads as TGTGCCAGCAGCACTACAGGGTTGCGAGCTTTCTTT. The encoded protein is CASSTTGLRAFF.